This TCR beta chain was identified during a study of blood T cell repertoires in COVID-19. Original methodology: Reference gene primer amplification in the assay estimated nucleated cell counts. Clones were read by immunoSEQ multiplex PCR, and TCRdb kept only the in-frame ones, dropping some. D and trimming were read from the DNA, whereas the V and J calls and clone size are those reported in that table. The sample has about 270,000 clones, around 82% seen once. Germline V gives CDR1 MDHEN, CDR2 SYDVKM. Unmatched junction bases numbered 10, after V lost 6 bases and J lost 7 bases. The CDR3 totals 14 residues.

The receptor comes from a human donor in a cohort sampled during active COVID-19. The chain has TRBV28 and TRBJ1-1; 8 nucleotides line up with TRBD1. Sequences were obtained from peripheral blood. The CDR3 coding sequence is TGTGCCAGCAGCCGAGGACAGGGTATGTTTGAAGCTTTCTTT. It is translated as CASSRGQGMFEAFF.